This T cell receptor (beta chain) was identified in a study of blood T cell repertoires in COVID-19. In the source study's methods: Nucleated cell number was recorded as an estimate derived from reference gene primer amplification. This table comes from immunoSEQ multiplex PCR, and its TCRdb copy is limited to in-frame clones, with some not included. That table furnishes V, J and clone size, whereas the DNA furnished D and trimming. The data show more than 100,000 clones, around 82% seen once. The V gene lost 1 base and the J gene lost 4 bases, with 13 bases spanning the gap. Germline V gives CDR1 SGHRS, CDR2 YFSETQ. The CDR3 sequence is 15 residues long.

The sequence was obtained from a young woman who had recovered from COVID-19. The rearrangement joins TRBV5-1 to TRBJ2-3, with D perhaps matching TRBD2 (7 bases). The sample consisted of peripheral blood. CDR3 sequence reads: CASSLLWEGADTQYF. Written as DNA, the CDR3 is TGCGCCAGCAGCTTGCTCTGGGAGGGGGCAGATACGCAGTATTTT.